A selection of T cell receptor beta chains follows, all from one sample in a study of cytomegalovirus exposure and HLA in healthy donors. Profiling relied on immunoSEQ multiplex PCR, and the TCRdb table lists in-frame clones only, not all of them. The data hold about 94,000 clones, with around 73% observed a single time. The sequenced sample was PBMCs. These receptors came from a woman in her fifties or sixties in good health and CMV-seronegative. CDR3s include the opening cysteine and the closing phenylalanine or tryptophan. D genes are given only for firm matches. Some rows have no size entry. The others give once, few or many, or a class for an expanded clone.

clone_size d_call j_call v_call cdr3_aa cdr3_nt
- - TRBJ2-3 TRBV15 CATSRDGQTDRGTQYF TGTGCCACCAGCAGAGACGGACAGACCGATCGGGGTACGCAGTATTTT
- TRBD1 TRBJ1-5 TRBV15 CATSRGHTGGNQPQHF TGTGCCACCAGCAGGGGCCATACAGGGGGCAATCAGCCCCAGCATTTT
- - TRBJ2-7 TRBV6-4 CASRQGGSYEQYF TGTGCCAGCAGGCAGGGTGGTTCCTACGAGCAGTACTTC
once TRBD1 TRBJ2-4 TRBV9 CASSVEGTGGNIQYF TGTGCCAGCAGCGTAGAGGGGACAGGTGGTAACATTCAGTACTTC
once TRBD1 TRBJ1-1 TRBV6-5 CASSYSARGLTEAFF TGTGCCAGCAGTTACTCCGCCAGGGGGCTCACTGAAGCTTTCTTT
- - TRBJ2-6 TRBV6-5 CASSLDSYSGANVLTF TGTGCCAGCAGTTTGGACAGTTATTCTGGGGCCAACGTCCTGACTTTC
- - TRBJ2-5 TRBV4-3 CASSQDRALVGTQYF TGCGCCAGCAGCCAAGATCGAGCACTAGTAGGGACCCAGTACTTC
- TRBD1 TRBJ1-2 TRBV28 CASRLDRVDGYTF TGTGCCAGCAGACTGGACAGGGTTGACGGCTACACCTTC
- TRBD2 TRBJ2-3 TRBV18 CASSPLPLAGVTDTQYF TGTGCCAGCTCACCCCTCCCCCTAGCGGGAGTCACAGATACGCAGTATTTT
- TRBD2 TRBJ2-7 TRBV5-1 CASSWGGLAEAYEQYF TGCGCCAGCAGCTGGGGGGGACTAGCGGAAGCCTACGAGCAGTACTTC
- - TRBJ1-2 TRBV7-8 CASSLGAGYGYTF TGTGCCAGCAGCTTAGGGGCGGGCTATGGCTACACCTTC
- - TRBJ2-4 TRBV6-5 CASRPDRAKNIQYF TGTGCCAGCAGACCCGACAGGGCCAAAAACATTCAGTACTTC
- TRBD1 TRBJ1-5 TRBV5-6 CASSASTGGYSQPQHF TGTGCCAGCAGCGCATCGACAGGGGGCTACAGTCAGCCCCAGCATTTT
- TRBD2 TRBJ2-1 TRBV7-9 CASSFLRSGGVNEQFF TGTGCCAGCAGCTTCCTTCGGAGCGGGGGCGTTAATGAGCAGTTCTTC
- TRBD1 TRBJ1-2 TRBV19 CASSNEGAYGYTF TGTGCCAGTAGTAACGAGGGGGCATACGGCTACACCTTC
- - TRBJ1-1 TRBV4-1 CASSQGRANTEAFF TGCGCCAGCAGCCAAGGAAGAGCGAACACTGAAGCTTTCTTT
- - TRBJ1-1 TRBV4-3 CASSQELAGNTEAFF TGCGCCAGCAGCCAAGAATTGGCGGGGAACACTGAAGCTTTCTTT
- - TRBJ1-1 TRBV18 CASSGGQNTEAFF TGTGCCAGCTCAGGCGGACAGAACACTGAAGCTTTCTTT
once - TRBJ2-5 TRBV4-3 CASSQDLAQETQYF TGCGCCAGCAGCCAAGATTTGGCACAGGAGACCCAGTACTTC
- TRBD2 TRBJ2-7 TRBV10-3 CAIKRGLESSYEQYF TGTGCCATCAAGCGGGGCCTAGAGAGCTCCTACGAGCAGTACTTC
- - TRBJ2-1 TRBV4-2 CASSPFSAEQFF TGTGCCAGCAGCCCCTTCAGCGCAGAGCAGTTCTTC
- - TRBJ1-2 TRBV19 CASSISTDLYGYTF TGTGCCAGTAGTATAAGTACAGATCTATATGGCTACACCTTC
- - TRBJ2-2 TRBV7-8 CASSVSQAPEELFF TGTGCCAGCAGCGTAAGCCAGGCCCCGGAGGAGCTGTTTTTT
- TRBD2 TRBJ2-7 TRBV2 CASRVVAGGFYEQYF TGTGCCAGCAGGGTAGTAGCGGGGGGGTTCTACGAGCAGTACTTC
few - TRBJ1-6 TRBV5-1 CASSLQQRDYNSPLHF TGCGCCAGCAGCTTACAGCAAAGAGATTATAATTCACCCCTCCACTTT
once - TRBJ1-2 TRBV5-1 CASSQDNGPYGYTF TGCGCCAGCAGCCAGGACAACGGCCCATATGGCTACACCTTC
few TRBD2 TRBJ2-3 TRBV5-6 CASSLGLAGDTQYF TGTGCCAGCAGCTTGGGACTAGCAGGGGATACGCAGTATTTT
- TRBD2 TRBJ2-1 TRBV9 CASTIAGGPNNEQFF TGTGCCAGCACCATAGCGGGGGGCCCGAACAATGAGCAGTTCTTC
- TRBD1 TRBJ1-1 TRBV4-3 CASRTKTGGYPNTEAFF TGCGCCAGCAGGACAAAGACAGGGGGTTACCCGAACACTGAAGCTTTCTTT
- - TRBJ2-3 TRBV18 CASLIPEFATDTQYF TGTGCCAGCTTGATCCCCGAGTTCGCCACAGATACGCAGTATTTT
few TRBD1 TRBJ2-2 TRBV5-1 CASSSGQGSNTGELFF TGCGCCAGCAGCTCCGGACAGGGATCGAACACCGGGGAGCTGTTTTTT
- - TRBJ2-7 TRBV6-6 CASSYYTGEQYF TGTGCCAGCAGTTACTACACAGGAGAGCAGTACTTC
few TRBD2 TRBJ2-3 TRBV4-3 CASSQVSPSGAGDTQYF TGCGCCAGCAGCCAAGTGTCGCCTAGCGGGGCGGGAGATACGCAGTATTTT
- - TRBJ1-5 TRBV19 CASKQTQGQQPQHF TGTGCCAGTAAGCAGACTCAGGGACAACAGCCCCAGCATTTT
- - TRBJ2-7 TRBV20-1 CSASVRYEQYF TGCAGTGCTAGTGTGCGCTACGAGCAGTACTTC
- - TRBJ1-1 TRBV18 CASSPNSMNTEAFF TGTGCCAGCTCACCGAACAGCATGAACACTGAAGCTTTCTTT
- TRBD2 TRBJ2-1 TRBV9 CASSYGTSGGHEQFF TGTGCCAGCAGCTACGGGACTAGCGGGGGGCATGAGCAGTTCTTC
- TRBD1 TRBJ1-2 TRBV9 CASSGGQGVYGYTF TGTGCCAGCAGCGGGGGACAGGGGGTTTATGGCTACACCTTC
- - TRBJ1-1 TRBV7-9 CASSLQGNTEAFF TGTGCCAGCAGCTTACAGGGCAACACTGAAGCTTTCTTT
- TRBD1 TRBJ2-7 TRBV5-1 CASSLGTAASYEQYF TGCGCCAGCAGCTTAGGGACAGCCGCCTCCTACGAGCAGTACTTC
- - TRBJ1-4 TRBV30 CAWMESATNEKLFF TGTGCCTGGATGGAGAGTGCAACTAATGAAAAACTGTTTTTT